This T cell receptor beta chain was sequenced in a study of cytomegalovirus exposure and HLA in healthy donors. The overall study: Earlier, 100 million to 130 million unique TCR beta sequences were recovered from around 180 million T cells by an analysis.

There are 14 residues in the CDR3. Per germline, CDR1 WNHNN and CDR2 SYGVQD (reference sequence). Unmatched junction bases numbered 5, after V lost 7 bases and J lost 4 bases. Amplification used 60 Vbeta primers and 13 Jbeta primers. Clones were sequenced by immunoSEQ multiplex PCR, and TCRdb holds only the in-frame ones, with some missing. This table has about 170,000 clones, 79% appearing once. Specimen: PBMCs. This clonotype originated in a woman in her 50s in good health and CMV-seronegative. The chain employs TRBV10-1 and TRBJ2-7; 12 positions agree with TRBD2. The CDR3 protein is CASNLTSGSYEQYF. The CDR3 DNA is TGCGCCAGCAACCTGACTAGCGGGAGTTACGAGCAGTACTTC.